This is a list of T cell receptor beta chains from one sample in a study of CD39 and CD103 CD8 tumor-infiltrating T cells. The repertoire was sequenced with immunoSEQ multiplex PCR; TCRdb's copy has only in-frame clones and lacks some. Of about 1,800 clones in the sample, roughly 73% were seen once. Sequenced input: CD39- CD103- CD8+ T cells sorted from the tumor. The source of these receptors is a human donor with head and neck squamous cell carcinoma. The CDR3 runs from the conserved cysteine through the conserved F or W. A D gene is named only where the DNA matches it firmly. The size of a clone is reported for some rows only, either as once, few or many, or as a class for expanded clones.

V	J	D	size	DNA	CDR3
TRBV7-8	TRBJ2-4	TRBD2	NA	TGTGCCAGCAGCTTAGCGGACCGGGGGGGCCTCCACATTCAGTACTTC	CASSLADRGGLHIQYF
TRBV7-2	TRBJ2-7	NA	NA	TGTGCCAGCAGCGTGACTTGGCCCCCGGGACCATCCTACGAGCAGTACTTC	CASSVTWPPGPSYEQYF
TRBV10-3	TRBJ1-3	TRBD1	NA	TGTGCCATCAGTGAAGGGACAGGACTAAACTCTGGAAACACCATATATTTT	CAISEGTGLNSGNTIYF
TRBV27	TRBJ2-7	NA	NA	TGTGCCAGCATTTCCGTCCGCTACGAGCAGTACTTC	CASISVRYEQYF
TRBV23-1	TRBJ1-5	NA	NA	TGCGCCAGCAGTCAATACGATCAGCCCCAGCATTTT	CASSQYDQPQHF
TRBV18	TRBJ2-1	NA	NA	TGTGCCAGCTCACCGGACGGCAATGAGCAGTTCTTC	CASSPDGNEQFF
TRBV7-7	TRBJ2-1	NA	once	TGTGCTAGCAGCTTAGCCGTGGGGCACAATGAGCAGTTCTTC	CASSLAVGHNEQFF
TRBV28	TRBJ1-5	NA	NA	TGTGCCAGCAGTTTAGTGGGGAATCAGCCCCAGCATTTT	CASSLVGNQPQHF
TRBV6-5	TRBJ2-1	NA	NA	TGTGCCAGCAGGGGTCCCTACAATGAGCAGTTCTTC	CASRGPYNEQFF
TRBV29-1	TRBJ2-2	NA	once	TGCAGCGTTGAAGATGAGGCTAGCATACTCACCGGGGAGCTGTTTTTT	CSVEDEASILTGELFF
TRBV7-8	TRBJ1-1	NA	NA	TGTGCCAGCAGCTCCTCAAACACCCTGGGCACTGAAGCTTTCTTT	CASSSSNTLGTEAFF
TRBV27	TRBJ1-1	NA	NA	TGTGCCAGCAGTTCCGAAAGGGGTCAGGAAGCTTTCTTT	CASSSERGQEAFF
TRBV7-6	TRBJ2-6	TRBD2	NA	TGTGCCAGCAGCAATGGACTAGCGGGAGTGTCGGAAGGGGCCAACGTCCTGACTTTC	CASSNGLAGVSEGANVLTF
TRBV15	TRBJ2-1	TRBD1	NA	TGTGCCACCAGCAGAGATCAGGGGGCAGGCAATGAGCAGTTCTTC	CATSRDQGAGNEQFF
TRBV7-6	TRBJ1-1	NA	few	TGTGCCAGCAGCTTAGCGCTTGGGGAAGGGACTGAAGCTTTCTTT	CASSLALGEGTEAFF